Presented here are 22 T cell receptor beta chains from one specimen sequenced in a study of T cells in Graves' hyperthyroidism and ophthalmopathy. The investigators amplified TCR beta CDR3 regions from RNA transcripts. In the first-round RT-PCR of the TCR CDR3, the HTBI primer set was used. TCRdb used MiXCR to reprocess the multiplex PCR reads, holding one entry per CDR3 protein. Among about 690,000 distinct CDR3 sequences listed, 15% to 20% were seen once. Sequencing was carried out using blood. Every receptor here comes from a man over 45 with Graves' hyperthyroidism.

The CDR3 sequence: CASTGLAGEQYF. In DNA form, the CDR3 reads TGTGCCAGCACCGGACTAGCGGGCGAGCAGTACTTC. The V and J genes are TRBV6-1 and TRBJ2-7, with TRBD2 matching over 11 bases. Germline V CDR1 and CDR2: MNHNS, SASEGT. The CDR3 totals 12 residues. V lost 7 bases, J lost 6 bases, and 2 bases stayed unmatched.

This sequence joins TRBV7-2 and TRBJ2-7; TRBD1 matches at 10 bases. Germline V gene lookup returns CDR1 SGHTA and CDR2 FQGNSA. V gave up 11 bases and J gave up 4 bases; unmatched junction bases: 2. The CDR3 is 11 residues long. The CDR3 sequence is CAGGQGYEQYF. The CDR3, as DNA: TGTGCCGGGGGACAGGGGTACGAGCAGTACTTC.

This clonotype was seen repeatedly, ten times or more. V and J are TRBV30 and TRBJ2-1; D gene ambiguous. From germline, CDR1 is GTSNPN and CDR2 SVGIG (reference sequence). Deletions cut 0 bases from V and 6 bases from J, with 6 bases between. The CDR3 consists of 12 residues. The CDR3 region has the DNA TGTGCCTGGAGTGTATGGTTCAATGAGCAGTTCTTC. Translating it yields CAWSVWFNEQFF. Together with reference TRBV30 and TRBJ2-1, the CDR3 gives the full variable domain: SQTIHQWPATLVQPVGSPLSLECTVEGTSNPNLYWYRQAAGRGLQLLFYSVGIGQISSEVPQNLSASRPQDRQFILSSKKLLLSDSGFYLCAWSVWFNEQFFGPGTRLTVL.

This rearrangement joins TRBV20-1 to TRBJ1-5, with D unclear. The CDR3 runs 13 residues. V shed 5 bases and J shed 6 bases, with 14 bases lying between them. The germline V gene has CDR1 DFQATT and CDR2 SNEGSKA (reference sequence). CDR3 region: CSALDIRGQPQHF. The CDR3 DNA reads TGCAGTGCTCTCGACATCAGAGGTCAGCCCCAGCATTTT.

This clonotype was found many times. The V gene is TRBV28, the J gene TRBJ2-5, with D unresolved. This CDR3 comprises 14 residues. Trimming shortened V by 4 bases and J by 5 bases, and 14 bases separated the two germline ends. CDR1 is MDHEN, CDR2 SYDVKM, per germline. The CDR3 DNA follows: TGTGCCAGCAGTTCCGACACCGCATGGGAGACCCAGTACTTC. Its protein is CASSSDTAWETQYF.

This clonotype occurred many times. The chain links TRBV6-1 to TRBJ2-5, with 7 bases identical to TRBD1. Unmatched junction bases numbered 7, after V lost 8 bases and J lost 1 base. This CDR3 spans 14 amino acids. Germline V gene lookup returns CDR1 MNHNS and CDR2 SASEGT. The CDR3 reads CASRLRTGQETQYF. In DNA, the CDR3 is TGTGCCAGCCGCCTTAGGACAGGCCAAGAGACCCAGTACTTC.

The table lists this clonotype with many counts. The chain is built from TRBV12-3 or TRBV12-4 and TRBJ2-7; the D is unclear. CDR3 length: 14 residues. V lost 6 bases and J 3 bases, leaving 15 bases between the germline ends. The CDR3 nucleotides are TGTGCCAGCAGCACCAAAACACCAAACTACGAGCAGTACTTC. Its translation is CASSTKTPNYEQYF.

In its sample, this clonotype was seen once. This sequence joins TRBV20-1 and TRBJ2-7; 12 bases agree with TRBD2. Germline V lookup: CDR1 DFQATT, CDR2 SNEGSKA (reference sequence). The CDR3 has 18 residues. J was trimmed by 3 bases and V by 1 base; bases with no gene match: 13. The CDR3 loop reads CSARVIGGASGRVYEQYF. The CDR3 region has the DNA TGCAGTGCTAGAGTCATCGGGGGAGCTAGCGGGAGGGTCTACGAGCAGTACTTC.

In this sample, this clonotype turned up many times. The CDR3 coding sequence is TGTTGCCTAGCGGGAACCGGGGAGCTGTTTTTT. Translating it yields CCLAGTGELFF. The chain recombines TRBV30 with TRBJ2-2; 9 bases fit TRBD2. The CDR3 has 11 amino acids. The germline CDR1 and CDR2 sequences are GTSNPN and SVGIG (reference sequence).

This clonotype was seen a handful of times. V gene TRBV9 combines with J gene TRBJ2-1; tentative D call: TRBD2 (6 bases). CDR1 SGDLS and CDR2 YYNGEE come from the germline V gene. This CDR3 spans 15 amino acids. Trimming pared 2 bases from V and 5 bases from J, leaving 14 bases between. CDR3 DNA: TGTGCCAGCAGCGTTACGGGAGAATATAACAATGAGCAGTTCTTC. Amino acid sequence: CASSVTGEYNNEQFF. The complete variable domain, with remaining parts taken from reference TRBV9 and TRBJ2-1, reads DSGVTQTPKHLITATGQRVTLRCSPRSGDLSVYWYQQSLDQGLQFLIQYYNGEERAKGNILERFSAQQFPDLHSELNLSSLELGDSALYFCASSVTGEYNNEQFFGPGTRLTVL.

Note on this clonotype: This may arise from a read error, as a much more abundant clone is one base away. V is TRBV4-1 and J is TRBJ1-6; D is perhaps TRBD1 (6 bases). There are 16 residues in the CDR3. Per germline, CDR1 MGHRA and CDR2 YSYEKL. This CDR3 reads CASSQAVGGINLPLHF. The CDR3 DNA sequence: TGCGCCAGCAGCCAAGCGGTAGGGGGGATCAATTTACCCCTCCACTTT.

The rearrangement links TRBV28 to TRBJ1-2; D is undetermined. Germline V gives CDR1 MDHEN, CDR2 SYDVKM. This CDR3 is built from 13 residues. Trimming cost V 6 bases and J 0 bases, with 8 bases left between them. The CDR3 protein is CASSGRSNYGYTF. In DNA, the CDR3 is TGTGCCAGCAGCGGTCGATCTAACTATGGCTACACCTTC.

As to this clonotype: Just one base apart from a much larger clone, this may be a read error. The CDR3: CATSDRNYGYTF. In nucleotides, the CDR3 is TGTGCCACCAGTGACAGAAACTATGGCTACACCTTC. The rearrangement uses TRBV24-1 and TRBJ1-2; D is ambiguous. V lost 4 bases to trimming and J lost 2 bases, with 4 bases between them. The CDR3 extends over 12 amino acids. Germline V gene data show CDR1 as KGHDR and CDR2 as SFDVKD.

This clonotype was found a few times. The rearrangement uses TRBV4-3 and TRBJ1-2; D call uncertain. The CDR3 spans 15 residues. In germline, CDR1 is LGHNA, CDR2 YSLEER. Trimming shortened V by 0 bases and J by 5 bases, and 13 bases separated the two germline ends. The DNA of the CDR3 is TGCGCCAGCAGCCAAGATGAAGGCTGGGAATATGGCTACACCTTC. Translation: CASSQDEGWEYGYTF.

The chain is built from TRBV6-1 and TRBJ1-3; a possible D gene is TRBD1 (5 bases). The CDR3 is 17 amino acids. Germline CDR1 and CDR2: MNHNS and SASEGT. Trimming shortened V by 1 base and J by 0 bases, and 13 bases separated the two germline ends. DNA of the CDR3: TGTGCCAGCAGTGAAGTGGGACGGGAACACTCTGGAAACACCATATATTTT. It codes for CASSEVGREHSGNTIYF.

Of note for this clonotype: A read error may be the cause here, since a much bigger clone is one base away. The genes are TRBV20-1 and TRBJ2-1; TRBD2 aligns across 9 bases. Germline CDR1 reads DFQATT; CDR2 reads SNEGSKA (reference sequence). The CDR3 length is 17 residues. The CDR3 region has the DNA TGCAGTGCTAGAGATATTGGTAGCGGGAGCTCCTACAATGAGCAGTCCTTC. Its protein product is CSARDIGSGSSYNEQSF.

This clonotype showed up many times. DNA for the CDR3: TGTGCCAGCAGCTTACCGACCAGGACAGTCAACTATGGCTACACCTTC. Its protein is CASSLPTRTVNYGYTF. This sequence joins TRBV11-2 and TRBJ1-2; tentative D call: TRBD1 (6 bases). V lost 2 bases, J lost 2 bases, and 15 bases lay in between. The length of the CDR3 is 16 residues. CDR1 is SGHAT, CDR2 FQNNGV, per germline.

The table lists this clonotype with a count of one. Relative to the germline gene, one junction end is altered; a read error may explain this. The chain couples TRBV30 to TRBJ2-5; unclear D gene. CDR3 length: 15 amino acids. Germline CDR1 GTSNPN, CDR2 SVGIG (reference sequence). The chain's CDR3 is CAWGVAPTGQETQYF. The CDR3 DNA reads TGTGCCTGGGGTGTAGCCCCTACCGGCCAAGAGACCCAGTACTTC.

In this sample, this clonotype turned up a few times. V and J are TRBV5-6 and TRBJ2-3; maybe TRBD2 (5 bases). The germline gives CDR1 SGHDT, CDR2 YYEEEE. The CDR3 spans 16 residues. V lost 1 base and J 0 bases, leaving 12 bases between the germline ends. The CDR3 coding sequence is TGTGCCAGCAGCTTGACCAGCGGATTTAGCACAGATACGCAGTATTTT. Its protein is CASSLTSGFSTDTQYF.

This clonotype has at least ten counts. J is TRBJ1-1 and V is TRBV2; D is perhaps TRBD1 (5 bases). Per the germline V gene, CDR1 is SNHLY and CDR2 is FYNNEI. V lost 4 bases to trimming and J lost 0 bases, with 9 bases between them. This CDR3 has 14 amino acids. The CDR3, as DNA: TGTGCCAGCAGTGGACAGTTTATGAACACTGAAGCTTTCTTT. It specifies CASSGQFMNTEAFF.

The V call is TRBV12-3 or TRBV12-4, the J call TRBJ2-3, with D perhaps matching TRBD1 or TRBD2 (5 bases each). The CDR3 spans 13 residues. V dropped 11 bases and J dropped 6 bases, with 18 bases sitting between them. CDR3 loop: CAWRQPGADTQYF. As DNA, the CDR3 is TGTGCCTGGAGGCAACCCGGGGCGGATACGCAGTATTTT.

For this clonotype: This may stem from a read error, because a much larger clone lies one nucleotide away. CDR3 region: CANSSPGTMGYTF. The DNA for the CDR3 is TGTGCCAACAGTTCGCCCGGGACAATGGGCTACACCTTC. The genes are TRBV12-3 or TRBV12-4 and TRBJ1-2; TRBD1 might be the D (6 bases). The CDR3 has 13 residues.